These T cell receptor beta chains were read from a single sample in a study of a mutant IDH1 vaccine in newly diagnosed glioma. Clones were sequenced by immunoSEQ multiplex PCR, and TCRdb holds only the in-frame ones, with some missing. The table has fewer than 45,000 clones, 60% to 85% seen once. Antigens of these TCRs are unknown. Specimen: PBMCs, collected from a glioma patient whose treatment included an IDH1 peptide vaccine. The receptors shown here come from a woman aged 40 to 49 with glioma. Some clones in this sample may be carry-over from other donors' samples. The CDR3 runs from the conserved cysteine through the conserved F or W. D genes are given only for firm matches. Part of the rows lack a size; the others show once, few, many or a class for expanded clones.

clone size: NA
J gene: TRBJ2-2
D gene: NA
V gene: TRBV12-5
CDR3 protein: CASGQGINPGELFF
CDR3 DNA: TGTGCTAGTGGTCAGGGGATAAATCCCGGGGAGCTGTTTTTT

clone size: NA
J gene: TRBJ1-2
D gene: NA
V gene: TRBV5-1
CDR3 protein: CASSQLRGAPDGYTF
CDR3 DNA: TGCGCCAGCAGCCAGCTCCGGGGGGCCCCCGATGGCTACACCTTC

clone size: NA
J gene: TRBJ2-3
D gene: NA
V gene: TRBV5-1
CDR3 protein: CASSPGHTDTQYF
CDR3 DNA: TGCGCCAGCAGCCCAGGCCACACAGATACGCAGTATTTT

clone size: NA
J gene: TRBJ1-2
D gene: NA
V gene: TRBV11-2
CDR3 protein: CASSLGRGGYGYTF
CDR3 DNA: TGTGCCAGCAGCTTAGGGCGGGGAGGCTATGGCTACACCTTC

clone size: once
J gene: TRBJ1-5
D gene: NA
V gene: TRBV5-6
CDR3 protein: CASSVGNSNQPQHF
CDR3 DNA: TGTGCCAGCAGCGTAGGGAATAGCAATCAGCCCCAGCATTTT

clone size: NA
J gene: TRBJ2-3
D gene: NA
V gene: TRBV5-1
CDR3 protein: CASSWALVGTDTQYF
CDR3 DNA: TGCGCCAGCAGCTGGGCGTTAGTGGGGACAGATACGCAGTATTTT

clone size: NA
J gene: TRBJ2-7
D gene: NA
V gene: TRBV5-4
CDR3 protein: CASSYVDRSNEQYF
CDR3 DNA: TGTGCCAGCAGCTACGTAGACAGGTCTAACGAGCAGTACTTC

clone size: NA
J gene: TRBJ1-3
D gene: NA
V gene: TRBV9
CDR3 protein: CASSVGPRSSGNTIYF
CDR3 DNA: TGTGCCAGCAGCGTAGGCCCCAGGAGCTCTGGAAACACCATATATTTT

clone size: NA
J gene: TRBJ1-1
D gene: NA
V gene: TRBV5-1
CDR3 protein: CASSSNTGTRTEAFF
CDR3 DNA: TGCGCCAGCAGCTCAAACACCGGGACACGTACTGAAGCTTTCTTT

clone size: NA
J gene: TRBJ1-2
D gene: NA
V gene: TRBV6-6
CDR3 protein: CASSGSDYGYTF
CDR3 DNA: TGTGCCAGCAGTGGTAGTGACTATGGCTACACCTTC

clone size: NA
J gene: TRBJ2-7
D gene: TRBD2
V gene: TRBV5-6
CDR3 protein: CASSSLAAYYEQYF
CDR3 DNA: TGTGCCAGCAGTTCACTAGCGGCCTACTACGAGCAGTACTTC

clone size: NA
J gene: TRBJ1-5
D gene: NA
V gene: TRBV7-2
CDR3 protein: CASSLEVSNQPQHF
CDR3 DNA: TGTGCCAGCAGCTTAGAGGTTAGCAATCAGCCCCAGCATTTT

clone size: NA
J gene: TRBJ1-1
D gene: TRBD1
V gene: TRBV9
CDR3 protein: CASSVQGAGTEAFF
CDR3 DNA: TGTGCCAGCAGCGTACAGGGGGCGGGGACTGAAGCTTTCTTT

clone size: once
J gene: TRBJ1-1
D gene: TRBD1
V gene: TRBV5-5
CDR3 protein: CASSLRGMIRDRGPNTEAFF
CDR3 DNA: TGTGCCAGCAGCTTGCGAGGGATGATCCGGGACAGGGGACCTAACACTGAAGCTTTCTTT

clone size: NA
J gene: TRBJ2-1
D gene: NA
V gene: TRBV28
CDR3 protein: CASSWGAGNEQFF
CDR3 DNA: TGTGCCAGCAGTTGGGGGGCAGGGAATGAGCAGTTCTTC

clone size: NA
J gene: TRBJ2-7
D gene: NA
V gene: TRBV9
CDR3 protein: CASSAGTGTPSYEQYF
CDR3 DNA: TGTGCCAGCAGCGCGGGGACCGGGACACCTTCCTACGAGCAGTACTTC

clone size: few
J gene: TRBJ2-7
D gene: TRBD2
V gene: TRBV7-2
CDR3 protein: CASSSSPGLAGHEQYF
CDR3 DNA: TGTGCCAGCAGCTCAAGTCCGGGACTAGCGGGACACGAGCAGTACTTC

clone size: NA
J gene: TRBJ1-2
D gene: TRBD1
V gene: TRBV7-9
CDR3 protein: CASSSSDRDSGYTF
CDR3 DNA: TGTGCCAGCAGCTCGAGCGACAGGGACTCTGGCTACACCTTC

clone size: NA
J gene: TRBJ2-1
D gene: NA
V gene: TRBV6-1
CDR3 protein: CASSEASGGAYNEQFF
CDR3 DNA: TGTGCCAGCAGTGAAGCCTCTGGGGGGGCGTACAATGAGCAGTTCTTC

clone size: NA
J gene: TRBJ1-1
D gene: NA
V gene: TRBV2
CDR3 protein: CASSGMENTEAFF
CDR3 DNA: TGTGCCAGCAGTGGGATGGAAAACACTGAAGCTTTCTTT

clone size: few
J gene: TRBJ1-3
D gene: NA
V gene: TRBV18
CDR3 protein: CASSPVRGGGTIYF
CDR3 DNA: TGTGCCAGCTCACCAGTCAGGGGCGGCGGCACCATATATTTT

clone size: NA
J gene: TRBJ1-1
D gene: NA
V gene: TRBV28
CDR3 protein: CASRMGREAFF
CDR3 DNA: TGTGCCAGCAGGATGGGGAGGGAAGCTTTCTTT

clone size: NA
J gene: TRBJ2-5
D gene: TRBD1
V gene: TRBV5-1
CDR3 protein: CASSLRQGEETQYF
CDR3 DNA: TGCGCCAGCAGCTTGCGACAGGGGGAAGAGACCCAGTACTTC

clone size: NA
J gene: TRBJ2-1
D gene: NA
V gene: TRBV5-1
CDR3 protein: CASSFSGNNEQFF
CDR3 DNA: TGCGCCAGCAGCTTTAGCGGAAACAATGAGCAGTTCTTC

clone size: NA
J gene: TRBJ1-4
D gene: NA
V gene: TRBV2
CDR3 protein: CASSDAAADNEKLFF
CDR3 DNA: TGTGCCAGCAGTGACGCGGCAGCCGACAATGAAAAACTGTTTTTT

clone size: NA
J gene: TRBJ1-1
D gene: TRBD1
V gene: TRBV9
CDR3 protein: CASSVGTGGNTEAFF
CDR3 DNA: TGTGCCAGCAGCGTGGGGACAGGAGGGAACACTGAAGCTTTCTTT

clone size: NA
J gene: TRBJ1-2
D gene: TRBD1
V gene: TRBV19
CDR3 protein: CASEGQNYGYTF
CDR3 DNA: TGTGCCAGTGAGGGACAGAACTATGGCTACACCTTC

clone size: NA
J gene: TRBJ2-2
D gene: NA
V gene: TRBV6-1
CDR3 protein: CASSNTRRTGELFF
CDR3 DNA: TGTGCCAGCAGTAACACTAGAAGGACCGGGGAGCTGTTTTTT

clone size: once
J gene: TRBJ2-5
D gene: TRBD1
V gene: TRBV29-1
CDR3 protein: CSGNPRGMETQYF
CDR3 DNA: TGCAGCGGTAACCCCAGGGGGATGGAGACCCAGTACTTC

clone size: NA
J gene: TRBJ1-2
D gene: NA
V gene: TRBV7-9
CDR3 protein: CASSLAFSGLYYGYTF
CDR3 DNA: TGTGCCAGCAGCTTAGCGTTTTCAGGGCTATACTATGGCTACACCTTC

clone size: few
J gene: TRBJ2-1
D gene: TRBD1
V gene: TRBV7-6
CDR3 protein: CASSSTGTYLNEQFF
CDR3 DNA: TGTGCCAGCAGCTCGACAGGGACCTACCTCAATGAGCAGTTCTTC

clone size: NA
J gene: TRBJ2-3
D gene: NA
V gene: TRBV4-2
CDR3 protein: CASSQAGGTDTQYF
CDR3 DNA: TGTGCCAGCAGCCAAGCGGGAGGCACAGATACGCAGTATTTT

clone size: NA
J gene: TRBJ2-1
D gene: TRBD2
V gene: TRBV27
CDR3 protein: CASSLIVGGRFYNEQFF
CDR3 DNA: TGTGCCAGCAGTTTAATCGTCGGCGGGAGGTTCTACAATGAGCAGTTCTTC

clone size: NA
J gene: TRBJ2-1
D gene: NA
V gene: TRBV13
CDR3 protein: CASSPSGGTRNEQFF
CDR3 DNA: TGTGCCAGCAGTCCCTCGGGCGGGACCCGCAATGAGCAGTTCTTC

clone size: NA
J gene: TRBJ2-7
D gene: TRBD1
V gene: TRBV10-3
CDR3 protein: CAIRGQGPYEQYF
CDR3 DNA: TGTGCCATCAGGGGACAGGGTCCCTACGAGCAGTACTTC

clone size: NA
J gene: TRBJ2-5
D gene: TRBD1
V gene: TRBV27
CDR3 protein: CASSLRQGARETQYF
CDR3 DNA: TGTGCCAGCAGTTTGCGGCAGGGGGCGAGGGAGACCCAGTACTTC

clone size: NA
J gene: TRBJ2-3
D gene: NA
V gene: TRBV4-1
CDR3 protein: CASSQVPHFRDGFFF
CDR3 DNA: TGCGCCAGCAGCCAAGTACCCCACTTCCGGGACGGATTTTTTTTT

clone size: few
J gene: TRBJ2-1
D gene: NA
V gene: TRBV4-2
CDR3 protein: CASSQDFPDSWGNEQFF
CDR3 DNA: TGTGCCAGCAGCCAAGATTTTCCGGACTCTTGGGGGAATGAGCAGTTCTTC

clone size: NA
J gene: TRBJ2-1
D gene: NA
V gene: TRBV2
CDR3 protein: CASRTREGGSYNEQFF
CDR3 DNA: TGTGCCAGCAGAACTAGGGAGGGGGGCTCCTACAATGAGCAGTTCTTC

clone size: NA
J gene: TRBJ2-7
D gene: NA
V gene: TRBV2
CDR3 protein: CASRAVGNEQYF
CDR3 DNA: TGTGCCAGCAGGGCCGTTGGCAACGAGCAGTACTTC

clone size: medium-sized
J gene: TRBJ2-6
D gene: TRBD1
V gene: TRBV6-4
CDR3 protein: CASSVRQGAANVLTF
CDR3 DNA: TGTGCCAGCAGTGTCAGGCAGGGGGCGGCCAACGTCCTGACTTTC

clone size: NA
J gene: TRBJ2-7
D gene: TRBD1
V gene: TRBV28
CDR3 protein: CASSFRGTYEQYF
CDR3 DNA: TGTGCCAGCAGTTTCAGGGGGACCTACGAGCAGTACTTC

clone size: NA
J gene: TRBJ1-4
D gene: NA
V gene: TRBV2
CDR3 protein: CASSPGGLGGLFF
CDR3 DNA: TGTGCCAGCAGCCCCGGAGGCCTAGGGGGACTGTTTTTT

clone size: NA
J gene: TRBJ2-5
D gene: NA
V gene: TRBV2
CDR3 protein: CASSEGTGRTQYF
CDR3 DNA: TGTGCCAGCAGTGAAGGGACTGGGAGGACCCAGTACTTC

clone size: few
J gene: TRBJ2-7
D gene: NA
V gene: TRBV5-6
CDR3 protein: CASSLGFGELDYEQYF
CDR3 DNA: TGTGCCAGCAGCTTAGGATTCGGAGAGCTAGACTACGAGCAGTACTTC

clone size: few
J gene: TRBJ1-1
D gene: NA
V gene: TRBV4-2
CDR3 protein: CASSPRDSFGNTEAFF
CDR3 DNA: TGTGCCAGCAGCCCCCGTGACAGCTTTGGGAACACTGAAGCTTTCTTT

clone size: NA
J gene: TRBJ2-2
D gene: NA
V gene: TRBV25-1
CDR3 protein: CASSSSRANTGELFF
CDR3 DNA: TGTGCCAGCAGTTCTAGCAGGGCGAACACCGGGGAGCTGTTTTTT

clone size: NA
J gene: TRBJ2-5
D gene: NA
V gene: TRBV11-2
CDR3 protein: CASSRLGAGETQYF
CDR3 DNA: TGTGCCAGCTCCCGGCTTGGGGCTGGTGAGACCCAGTACTTC

clone size: few
J gene: TRBJ1-1
D gene: NA
V gene: TRBV2
CDR3 protein: CASSPDKSMRAEAFF
CDR3 DNA: TGTGCCAGCAGTCCCGATAAATCCATGCGGGCTGAAGCTTTCTTT

clone size: NA
J gene: TRBJ2-3
D gene: NA
V gene: TRBV7-2
CDR3 protein: CASSLRGGTDTQYF
CDR3 DNA: TGTGCCAGCAGCTTAAGGGGGGGCACAGATACGCAGTATTTT

clone size: NA
J gene: TRBJ1-1
D gene: NA
V gene: TRBV29-1
CDR3 protein: CSVVSMGTEAFF
CDR3 DNA: TGCAGCGTGGTTTCCATGGGCACTGAAGCTTTCTTT